Shown below are 26 T cell receptor beta chains from a single sample sequenced in a study of T cells after yellow fever vaccination. From the 5' RACE reads, TCRdb called clonotypes with MiXCR, one entry per CDR3 protein. Among 300,000 to 350,000 distinct CDR3 sequences listed, 3.5% to 4.5% were seen once. Material: PBMCs, obtained 15 days after the yellow fever booster vaccination. The receptors were sampled from a man aged 18-30 years who received the YFV17D yellow fever vaccine.

This clonotype was counted ten times or more. This chain uses TRBV18 with TRBJ2-7; D tentatively reads TRBD1 or TRBD2 (6 bases each). The CDR3 is made up of 14 amino acids. The germline V gene encodes CDR1 KGHSH and CDR2 LQKENI. The V end lost 4 bases, the J end lost 3 bases, and 13 bases lay between the germline ends. For the CDR3, the DNA is TGTGCCAGCTCACATCGGGGGCCCATCTACGAGCAGTACTTC. It translates to CASSHRGPIYEQYF.

This clonotype was seen a handful of times. V usage is TRBV11-3 and J usage is TRBJ2-7; D perhaps matches TRBD1 (6 bases). Between the trimmed V and J ends, which lost 8 bases and 3 bases, there was a span of 14 bases. The CDR3 contains 13 residues. In germline, CDR1 is SGHNT, CDR2 YENEEA. The CDR3 DNA follows: TGTGCCAGCGCTTCTGGCAGGGGCTACGAGCAGTACTTC. Translating it yields CASASGRGYEQYF. The full variable domain, its missing parts supplied by reference TRBV11-3 and TRBJ2-7, is EAGVVQSPRYKIIEKKQPVAFWCNPISGHNTLYWYLQNLGQGPELLIRYENEEAVDDSQLPKDRFSAERLKGVDSTLKIQPAELGDSAVYLCASASGRGYEQYFGPGTRLTVT.

This chain uses TRBV12-3 or TRBV12-4 with TRBJ2-5; no definite D call. V dropped 10 bases and J dropped 4 bases, with 19 bases sitting between them. This CDR3 comprises 14 residues. CDR3 in amino acids: CATGRNGILETQYF. The CDR3 region has the DNA TGTGCCACCGGGCGGAACGGAATATTAGAGACCCAGTACTTC.

This clonotype occurred many times. This chain joins TRBV27 and TRBJ2-1; perhaps TRBD2 as D (7 bases). This CDR3 has 16 amino acids. The ends were cut back, 2 bases at V and 4 bases at J, with 15 bases in the middle. Germline CDR1 is MNHEY and CDR2 is SMNVEV (reference sequence). CDR3 nucleotides: TGTGCCAGCAGTTTAGTTGGCGGGGGCCCTTACAATGAGCAGTTCTTC. Residues: CASSLVGGGPYNEQFF.

The chain carries TRBV6-1 and TRBJ2-3; 10 bases match TRBD2. CDR1 is MNHNS and CDR2 is SASEGT in the germline V gene. The V gene end was trimmed by 8 bases and the J gene end by 1 base; junction bases not matched to a gene: 9. This CDR3 spans 16 amino acids. Here the CDR3 reads CASSSGTSARTDTQYF. CDR3 bases: TGTGCCAGCTCCAGCGGGACTAGCGCTCGCACAGATACGCAGTATTTT.

This clonotype was picked up a small number of times. V is TRBV5-1 and J is TRBJ1-2; 7 nucleotides match TRBD1. Germline CDR1 is SGHRS and CDR2 is YFSETQ. J lost 8 bases, V lost 4 bases, and 14 bases had no gene match. The CDR3 has 15 amino acids. CDR3 sequence (DNA): TGCGCCAGCAGCAAGGAAGCGACAGGGCAGGGCGGCTACACCTTC. Translated: CASSKEATGQGGYTF.

At least ten counts were recorded for this clonotype. The chain is built from TRBV10-3 and TRBJ2-5; 12 bases match TRBD2. After removal of 3 bases from V and 4 bases from J, the junction contained 3 bases not matched to a gene. This CDR3 comprises 15 residues. Germline V gene lookup returns CDR1 ENHRY and CDR2 SYGVKD. CDR3 coding DNA: TGTGCCATCAGTGAAGAGACTAGCGGGGGAGAGACCCAGTACTTC. This encodes CAISEETSGGETQYF.

The V and J genes are TRBV12-3 or TRBV12-4 and TRBJ1-3, with TRBD1 identical over 11 bases. This CDR3 is 15 amino acids long. V lost 6 bases to trimming and J lost 7 bases; unmatched junction nucleotides: 8. The CDR3 loop reads CASRTGTGGINTIYF. In DNA, the CDR3 is TGTGCCAGCAGGACCGGGACAGGGGGTATTAACACCATATATTTT.

CDR3 residues: CASSPEGTRYEKLFF. Here the CDR3 DNA reads TGTGCCAGCTCACCCGAGGGGACTCGCTATGAAAAACTGTTTTTT. The rearrangement uses TRBV18 and TRBJ1-4; a possible D gene is TRBD1 (5 bases). V lost 3 bases and J lost 6, with 14 bases in between. CDR3 size: 15 residues. Germline V gene lookup returns CDR1 KGHSH and CDR2 LQKENI.

This clonotype was picked up many times. The chain links TRBV20-1 to TRBJ2-1, with 10 bases that match TRBD1. The J segment lost 10 bases and the V segment lost 3 bases, leaving 3 bases of the junction unmatched. CDR3 length: 12 residues. CDR1 and CDR2 (germline): DFQATT, SNEGSKA (reference sequence). CDR3 nucleotides: TGCAGTGCTAGGACAGGGGGCCAAGAGCAGTTCTTC. Its translation: CSARTGGQEQFF.

The rearrangement uses TRBV7-9 and TRBJ2-7; 10 bases agree with TRBD1. With 7 bases clipped from V and 0 bases from J, the junction kept 9 bases outside the gene matches. CDR1 and CDR2 from the germline V gene are SEHNR and FQNEAQ (reference sequence). There are 16 residues in the CDR3. CDR3 residues: CASTQPGTGVSYEQYF. CDR3 nucleotide sequence: TGTGCCAGCACCCAACCCGGGACAGGGGTCTCCTACGAGCAGTACTTC.

There are many counts of this clonotype. This chain uses TRBV7-9 with TRBJ2-2; unclear D gene. Germline V gives CDR1 SEHNR, CDR2 FQNEAQ (reference sequence). Trimming removed 2 bases from V and 0 bases from J, with 10 bases in between. This CDR3 has 16 residues. Here the CDR3 reads CASSLIGRTNTGELFF. In DNA form, the CDR3 reads TGTGCCAGCAGCTTAATAGGGCGGACGAACACCGGGGAGCTGTTTTTT.

The V and J genes are TRBV15 and TRBJ2-2; D gene unclear. V gave up 2 bases and J gave up 2 bases, with 3 bases separating them. Germline assignment: CDR1 LNHNV and CDR2 YYDKDF (reference sequence). The CDR3 sequence is 13 residues long. The CDR3 is CATSRLNTGELFF. In DNA form, the CDR3 reads TGTGCCACCAGCAGACTTAACACCGGGGAGCTGTTTTTT.

V usage is TRBV6-4 and J usage is TRBJ1-5; D gene uncertain. The CDR3 is 11 amino acids. Germline V gene lookup returns CDR1 MRHNA and CDR2 SNTAGT. V lost 2 bases and J 7 bases, leaving 3 bases between the germline ends. CDR3 DNA sequence: TGTGCCAGCAGTGACAGGCAGCCCCAGCATTTT. This codes for CASSDRQPQHF.

This clonotype was seen ten or more times. The chain carries TRBV3-1 and TRBJ2-3; 7 nucleotides match TRBD2. V was clipped by 5 bases and J by 6 bases; unmatched bases: 5. CDR3 length equals 13 residues. Germline V lookup: CDR1 LGHDT, CDR2 YNNKEL (reference sequence). The CDR3 here is CASSDRREDTQYF. The CDR3 nucleotides read TGTGCCAGCAGCGACCGGCGGGAGGATACGCAGTATTTT.

The chain combines TRBV19 with TRBJ2-2; D gene unclear. Trimming took 0 bases from V and 5 from J, leaving 7 bases between them. The CDR3 is made up of 14 amino acids. Germline CDR1 reads LNHDA; CDR2 reads SQIVND (reference sequence). The CDR3 protein is CASSIDSPTGELFF. The CDR3 bases are TGTGCCAGTAGTATAGATTCCCCGACCGGGGAGCTGTTTTTT. Combining the CDR3 with reference TRBV19 and TRBJ2-2 gives the whole variable domain DGGITQSPKYLFRKEGQNVTLSCEQNLNHDAMYWYRQDPGQGLRLIYYSQIVNDFQKGDIAEGYSVSREKKESFPLTVTSAQKNPTAFYLCASSIDSPTGELFFGEGSRLTVL.

The rearrangement joins TRBV12-3 or TRBV12-4 to TRBJ2-4; TRBD2 is a possible D gene (7 bases). The CDR3 runs 14 residues. V dropped 3 bases and J dropped 9 bases, with 15 bases sitting between them. The CDR3 DNA reads TGTGCCAGCAGTTTTAATTTGGGAGGGGGCATTCAGTACTTC. This codes for CASSFNLGGGIQYF.

This chain links TRBV5-1 with TRBJ1-1; D unresolved. Trimming removed 7 bases from V and 3 bases from J, with 10 bases in between. CDR1 SGHRS and CDR2 YFSETQ come from the germline V gene. This CDR3 region has 12 residues. CDR3 DNA: TGCGCCAGCCGGGCAGACTACACTGAAGCTTTCTTT. It yields the protein CASRADYTEAFF.

This clonotype came up many times. This sequence joins TRBV10-3 and TRBJ1-2, with TRBD1 as a possible D gene (5 bases). In germline, CDR1 is ENHRY, CDR2 SYGVKD. This CDR3 is built from 12 residues. Between the trimmed V and J ends, which lost 11 bases and 6 bases, there was a span of 16 bases. CDR3 amino acids: CAPGRGMDGYTF. The CDR3, as DNA: TGTGCCCCAGGCCGGGGGATGGATGGCTACACCTTC.

This clonotype was detected a few times. The CDR3 region is CASSPGHFTTF. The CDR3 coding sequence is TGTGCCAGCAGTCCCGGACATTTTACCACCTTC. This rearrangement joins TRBV2 to TRBJ1-2, with a tentative D call TRBD1 (5 bases). Deletions cut 5 bases from V and 13 bases from J, with 14 bases between. The CDR3 covers 11 residues. Germline CDR1 and CDR2: SNHLY and FYNNEI.

This clonotype has just a few counts. V and J are TRBV20-1 and TRBJ1-3; D gene uncertain. CDR3 length: 13 residues. The germline V and J ends were trimmed by 3 bases and 4 bases, with 10 bases remaining between them. Germline V CDR1 and CDR2: DFQATT, SNEGSKA (reference sequence). DNA for the CDR3: TGCAGTGCTAGTTTAGCCTCAGGAAACACCATATATTTT. Its translation: CSASLASGNTIYF.

This clonotype occurred many times. The chain uses TRBV20-1 and TRBJ2-7; 12 bases line up with TRBD1. With V trimmed by 6 bases and J by 7 bases, 10 bases remained unmatched. Germline-derived CDR1 and CDR2 are DFQATT and SNEGSKA (reference sequence). The CDR3 is 14 amino acids. The CDR3 DNA sequence: TGCAGTGCGCGTCCCGGGACAGGGGGCCGAGAGCAGTACTTC. This codes for CSARPGTGGREQYF.

This chain joins TRBV6-6 and TRBJ1-2; D is ambiguous. Germline V CDR1 and CDR2: MNHNY, SVGAGI (reference sequence). V was pared by 0 bases and J by 1 base, with 15 bases between. This CDR3 has 17 residues. The CDR3 DNA is TGTGCCAGCAGTTACTCGAGGCGCGGGGAAAATAACTATGGCTACACCTTC. This codes for CASSYSRRGENNYGYTF.

The rearrangement joins TRBV5-1 to TRBJ2-1; D uncertain. V lost 4 bases to trimming and J lost 3 bases, with 11 bases between them. The V gene's germline CDR1 is SGHRS and CDR2 YFSETQ. The CDR3 extends over 14 amino acids. CDR3 sequence (DNA): TGCGCCAGCAGCCCCGGTGGCCTCTACAATGAGCAGTTCTTC. It yields the protein CASSPGGLYNEQFF. Full variable domain (missing parts from reference TRBV5-1 and TRBJ2-1): KAGVTQTPRYLIKTRGQQVTLSCSPISGHRSVSWYQQTPGQGLQFLFEYFSETQRNKGNFPGRFSGRQFSNSRSEMNVSTLELGDSALYLCASSPGGLYNEQFFGPGTRLTVL.

Many counts were recorded for this clonotype. The gene calls are TRBV6-2 or TRBV6-3 and TRBJ2-7; TRBD2 might be the D (6 bases). Germline CDR1 is MNHEY and CDR2 is SVGEGT. V lost 2 bases, J lost 1 base, and 9 bases lay in between. CDR3 length: 14 residues. The DNA of the CDR3 is TGTGCCAGCAGTTACCGGGAGACGTCCTACGAGCAGTACGTC. This sequence encodes CASSYRETSYEQYV.

The chain joins TRBV7-2 to TRBJ2-1; 8 nucleotides align to TRBD2. Germline CDR1 reads SGHTA; CDR2 reads FQGNSA. Trimming cost V 2 bases and J 1 base; bases outside gene matches: 10. The CDR3 runs to 18 residues. As DNA, the CDR3 is TGTGCCAGCAGCTTACGAATGCTAGCGGGCACATCCTACAATGAGCAGTTCTTC. It yields the protein CASSLRMLAGTSYNEQFF. Combining the CDR3 with reference TRBV7-2 and TRBJ2-1 gives the whole variable domain GAGVSQSPSNKVTEKGKDVELRCDPISGHTALYWYRQSLGQGLEFLIYFQGNSAPDKSGLPSDRFSAERTGGSVSTLTIQRTQQEDSAVYLCASSLRMLAGTSYNEQFFGPGTRLTVL.